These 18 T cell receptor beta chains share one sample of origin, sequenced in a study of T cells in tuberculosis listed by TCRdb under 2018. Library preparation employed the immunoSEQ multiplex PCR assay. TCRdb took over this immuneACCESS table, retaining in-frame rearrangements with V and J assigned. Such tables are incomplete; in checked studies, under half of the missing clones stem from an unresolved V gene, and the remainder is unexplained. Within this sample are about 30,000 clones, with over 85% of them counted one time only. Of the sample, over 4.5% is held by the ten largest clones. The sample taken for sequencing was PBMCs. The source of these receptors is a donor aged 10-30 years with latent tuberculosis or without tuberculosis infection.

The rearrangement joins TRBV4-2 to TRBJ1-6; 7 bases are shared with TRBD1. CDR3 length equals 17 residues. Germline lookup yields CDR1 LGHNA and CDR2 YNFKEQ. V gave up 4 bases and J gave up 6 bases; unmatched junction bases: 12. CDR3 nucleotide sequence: TGTGCCAGCAGCCCCGACAGGGAGCGGTTGGGTAATTCACCCCTCCACTTT. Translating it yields CASSPDRERLGNSPLHF.

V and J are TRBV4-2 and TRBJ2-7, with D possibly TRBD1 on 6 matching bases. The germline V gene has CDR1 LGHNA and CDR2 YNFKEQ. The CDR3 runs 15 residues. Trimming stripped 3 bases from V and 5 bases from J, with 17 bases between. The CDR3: CASSQKRQDLDEQYF. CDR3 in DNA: TGTGCCAGCAGCCAGAAAAGACAGGATCTGGACGAGCAGTACTTC.

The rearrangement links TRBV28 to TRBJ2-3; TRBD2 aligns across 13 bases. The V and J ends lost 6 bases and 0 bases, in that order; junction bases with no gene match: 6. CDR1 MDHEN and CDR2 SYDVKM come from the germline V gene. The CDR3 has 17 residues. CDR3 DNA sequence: TGTGCCAGCAGAGTGACTAGCGGGGGGTCTAGCACAGATACGCAGTATTTT. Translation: CASRVTSGGSSTDTQYF.

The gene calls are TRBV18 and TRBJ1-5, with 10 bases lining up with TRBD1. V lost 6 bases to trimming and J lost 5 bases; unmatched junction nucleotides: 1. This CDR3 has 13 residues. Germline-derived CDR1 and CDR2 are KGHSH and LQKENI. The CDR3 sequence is CASSGQGDQPQHF. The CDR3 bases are TGTGCCAGCTCCGGACAGGGGGATCAGCCCCAGCATTTT. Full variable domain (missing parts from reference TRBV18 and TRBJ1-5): NAGVMQNPRHLVRRRGQEARLRCSPMKGHSHVYWYRQLPEEGLKFMVYLQKENIIDESGMPKERFSAEFPKEGPSILRIQQVVRGDSAAYFCASSGQGDQPQHFGDGTRLSIL.

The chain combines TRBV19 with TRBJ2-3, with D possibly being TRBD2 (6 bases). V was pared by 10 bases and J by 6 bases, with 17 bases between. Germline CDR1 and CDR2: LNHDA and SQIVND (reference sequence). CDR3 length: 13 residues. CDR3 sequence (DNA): TGTGCCACATCTAGCGCCCAGCAGGATACGCAGTATTTT. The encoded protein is CATSSAQQDTQYF.

As DNA, the CDR3 is TGTGCCAGCACCCCCGGACCGAGGGATCAGCCCCAGCATTTT. It codes for CASTPGPRDQPQHF. The genes are TRBV28 and TRBJ1-5; D is ambiguous. Germline values: CDR1 MDHEN, CDR2 SYDVKM. Deletions cut 7 bases from V and 5 bases from J, with 15 bases between. This CDR3 spans 14 amino acids.

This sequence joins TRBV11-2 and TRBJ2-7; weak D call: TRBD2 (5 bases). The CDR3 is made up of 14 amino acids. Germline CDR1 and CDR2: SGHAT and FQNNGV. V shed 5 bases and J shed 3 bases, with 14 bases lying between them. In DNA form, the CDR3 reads TGTGCCAGCAGCCCCCCTAACCGGGACTACGAGCAGTACTTC. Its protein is CASSPPNRDYEQYF.

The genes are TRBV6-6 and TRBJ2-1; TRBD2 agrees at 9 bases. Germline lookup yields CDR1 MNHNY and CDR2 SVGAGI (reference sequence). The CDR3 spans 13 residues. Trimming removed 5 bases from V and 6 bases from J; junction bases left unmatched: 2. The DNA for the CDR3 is TGTGCCAGCAGTGGGACTAGCTCCAATGAGCAGTTCTTC. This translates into CASSGTSSNEQFF.

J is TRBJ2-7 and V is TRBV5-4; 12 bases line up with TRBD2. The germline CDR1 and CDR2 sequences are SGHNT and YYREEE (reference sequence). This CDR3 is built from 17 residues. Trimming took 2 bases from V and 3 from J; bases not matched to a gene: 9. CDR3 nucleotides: TGTGCCAGCAGCTTCGGGCTAGCGGGAGGGTATAGCTACGAGCAGTACTTC. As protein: CASSFGLAGGYSYEQYF.

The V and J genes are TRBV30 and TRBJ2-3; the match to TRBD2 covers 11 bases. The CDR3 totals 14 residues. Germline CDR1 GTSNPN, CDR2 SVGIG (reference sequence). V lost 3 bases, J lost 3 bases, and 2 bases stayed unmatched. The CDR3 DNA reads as TGTGCCTGGAGACTAGCGGGGGCGACAGATACGCAGTATTTT. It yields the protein CAWRLAGATDTQYF. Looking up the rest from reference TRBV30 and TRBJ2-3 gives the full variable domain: SQTIHQWPATLVQPVGSPLSLECTVEGTSNPNLYWYRQAAGRGLQLLFYSVGIGQISSEVPQNLSASRPQDRQFILSSKKLLLSDSGFYLCAWRLAGATDTQYFGPGTRLTVL.

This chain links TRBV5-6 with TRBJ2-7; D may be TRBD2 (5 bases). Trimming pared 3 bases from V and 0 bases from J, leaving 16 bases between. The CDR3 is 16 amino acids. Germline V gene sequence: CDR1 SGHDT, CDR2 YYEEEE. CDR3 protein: CASSSLRRAFSYEQYF. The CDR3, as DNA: TGTGCCAGCAGCTCCCTCCGGCGGGCCTTCTCCTACGAGCAGTACTTC.

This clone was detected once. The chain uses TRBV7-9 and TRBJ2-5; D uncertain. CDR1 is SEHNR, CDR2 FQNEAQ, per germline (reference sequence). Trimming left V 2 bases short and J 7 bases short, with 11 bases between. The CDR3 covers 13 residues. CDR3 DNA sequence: TGTGCCAGCAGCTTATCCCCGCGCGGGACCCAGTACTTC. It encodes CASSLSPRGTQYF. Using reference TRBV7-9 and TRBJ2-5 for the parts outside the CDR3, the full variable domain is DTGVSQNPRHKITKRGQNVTFRCDPISEHNRLYWYRQTLGQGPEFLTYFQNEAQLEKSRLLSDRFSAERPKGSFSTLEIQRTEQGDSAMYLCASSLSPRGTQYFGPGTRLLVL.

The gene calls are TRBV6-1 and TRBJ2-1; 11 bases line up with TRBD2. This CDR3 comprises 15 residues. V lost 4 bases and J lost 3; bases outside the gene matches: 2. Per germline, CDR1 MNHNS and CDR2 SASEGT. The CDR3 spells CASSGLAGNYNEQFF. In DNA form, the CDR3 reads TGTGCCAGCAGTGGACTAGCGGGGAACTACAATGAGCAGTTCTTC.

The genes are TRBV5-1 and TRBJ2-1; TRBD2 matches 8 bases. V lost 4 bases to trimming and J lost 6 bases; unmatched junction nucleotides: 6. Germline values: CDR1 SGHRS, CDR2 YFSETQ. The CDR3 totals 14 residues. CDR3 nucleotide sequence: TGCGCCAGCAGCATCGCCGGGACTAGCAATGAGCAGTTCTTC. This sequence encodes CASSIAGTSNEQFF.

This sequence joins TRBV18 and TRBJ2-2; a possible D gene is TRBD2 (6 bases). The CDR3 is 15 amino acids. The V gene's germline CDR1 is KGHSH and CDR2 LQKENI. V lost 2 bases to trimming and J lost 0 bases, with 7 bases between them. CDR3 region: CASSPRLANTGELFF. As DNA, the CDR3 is TGTGCCAGCTCACCAAGACTAGCGAACACCGGGGAGCTGTTTTTT.

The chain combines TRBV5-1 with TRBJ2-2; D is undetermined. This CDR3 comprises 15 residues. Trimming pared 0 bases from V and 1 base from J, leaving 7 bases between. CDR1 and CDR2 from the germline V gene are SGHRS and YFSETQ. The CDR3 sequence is CASSLVAGNTGELFF. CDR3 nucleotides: TGCGCCAGCAGCTTGGTGGCAGGGAACACCGGGGAGCTGTTTTTT.

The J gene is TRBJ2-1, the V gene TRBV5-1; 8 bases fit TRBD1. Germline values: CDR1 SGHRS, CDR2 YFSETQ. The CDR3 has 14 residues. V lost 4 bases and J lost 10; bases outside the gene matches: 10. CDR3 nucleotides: TGCGCCAGCAGCAGAGGGACAGGAGGGGAAGAGCAGTTCTTC. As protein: CASSRGTGGEEQFF. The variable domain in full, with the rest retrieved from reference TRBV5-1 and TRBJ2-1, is KAGVTQTPRYLIKTRGQQVTLSCSPISGHRSVSWYQQTPGQGLQFLFEYFSETQRNKGNFPGRFSGRQFSNSRSEMNVSTLELGDSALYLCASSRGTGGEEQFFGPGTRLTVL.

CDR3 nucleotide sequence: TGTGCCAGCAGTGGACTCGGCCCTCATCAGCCCCAGCATTTT. The encoded protein is CASSGLGPHQPQHF. This sequence joins TRBV25-1 and TRBJ1-5, with unresolved D. This CDR3 spans 14 amino acids. Trimming cost V 4 bases and J 5 bases, with 12 bases left between them. Germline assignment: CDR1 MGHDK and CDR2 SYGVNS. Supplemented by reference TRBV25-1 and TRBJ1-5, the full variable domain reads EADIYQTPRYLVIGTGKKITLECSQTMGHDKMYWYQQDPGMELHLIHYSYGVNSTEKGDLSSESTVSRIRTEHFPLTLESARPSHTSQYLCASSGLGPHQPQHFGDGTRLSIL.